This record covers a single T cell receptor (beta chain). From germline, CDR1 is SGHVS and CDR2 FQNEAQ. The CDR3 is 16 residues long. This record belongs to a study of CXCR3-negative and CXCR3-positive naive CD8 T cells. TRB cDNA was prepared as libraries by UMI-labeled 5' RACE. TCRdb reprocessed the 5' RACE reads and keeps a single row for each CDR3 protein, giving no DNA. The sample yields about 56,000 distinct CDR3 sequences, of which the top ten take up under 25%. The source of this sequence is a human donor in good health. Some clones in this sample may be carry-over from other donors' samples. The chain joins TRBV7-8 to TRBJ2-3; the D call from TCRdb, TRBD1, cannot be confirmed without DNA. Sample: memory CD8+ T cells from blood. CDR3: CASSLTRGLSTDTQYF.